The clone carrying this T cell receptor beta chain was observed many times. The V end lost 1 base, the J end lost 8 bases, and 9 bases lay between the germline ends. Per the germline V gene, CDR1 is KGHSH and CDR2 is LQKENI. This CDR3 comprises 12 residues. The data stem from a study of low-dose radiotherapy and immunotherapy resistance in tumors. As for the study in general: While receiving nivolumab 240 mg every two weeks, patients also received ipilimumab 1 mg/kg every six weeks, both intravenously. Every two weeks, cyclophosphamide 200 mg/m2 was infused one day before radiation plus immunotherapy.

Alpha- and beta-chain coverage of first-strand cDNA came from TRAV- and TRBV-specific primers. TCRs were amplified for 15 to 25 PCR cycles with a constant-region primer and V-primer adapter. Each CDR3 protein is one row after TCRdb ran MiXCR on the reads. The sample contains more than 85,000 distinct CDR3 sequences, under 9.5% of which appear only once. Time point indicated: before trial treatment. The treatment that donors received included nivolumab, ipilimumab, aspirin, low-dose cyclophosphamide and low-dose radiotherapy. The chain combines TRBV18 with TRBJ2-7, with no clear D. This receptor was obtained from a male donor with prostate cancer. The material was PBMCs, obtained before treatment. The CDR3 loop reads CASSPQTPQQYF. For the CDR3, the DNA is TGTGCCAGCTCACCACAGACACCCCAGCAGTACTTC.